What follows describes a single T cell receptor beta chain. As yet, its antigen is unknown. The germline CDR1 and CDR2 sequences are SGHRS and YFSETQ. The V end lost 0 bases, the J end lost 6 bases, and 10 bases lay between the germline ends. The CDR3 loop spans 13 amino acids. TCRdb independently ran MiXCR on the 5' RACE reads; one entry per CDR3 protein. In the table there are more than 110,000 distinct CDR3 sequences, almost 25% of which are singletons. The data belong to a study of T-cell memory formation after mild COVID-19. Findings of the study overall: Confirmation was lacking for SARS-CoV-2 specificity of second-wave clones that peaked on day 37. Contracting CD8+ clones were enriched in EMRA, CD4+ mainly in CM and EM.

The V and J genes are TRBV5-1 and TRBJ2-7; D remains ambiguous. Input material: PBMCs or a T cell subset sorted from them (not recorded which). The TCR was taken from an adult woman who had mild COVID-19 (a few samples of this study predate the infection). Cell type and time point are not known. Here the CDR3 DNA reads TGCGCCAGCAGCTTGGCTAAAGGGCCCGAGCAGTACTTC. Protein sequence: CASSLAKGPEQYF.